This T cell receptor beta chain was documented in a study of T cell responses to AZD1222 COVID-19 vaccine. Study findings and constraints: Donors in the cohort were predominantly white British and more often female, and clonal diversity was possibly underestimated. Spike-specific TCR repertoires showed rising breadth and depth after two AZD1222 doses.

The CDR3 loop spans 13 amino acids. V was trimmed by 2 bases and J by 9 bases, leaving 8 bases between them. Germline CDR1 and CDR2: MDHEN and SYDVKM. The assay was immunoSEQ multiplex PCR, and TCRdb's table has in-frame clones only and misses some. In the table there are 110,000 to 150,000 clones, around nine tenths of which are singletons. A remark on this clone: Its antigen is not known.

This TCR was recovered from an adult in good health. V is TRBV28 and J is TRBJ1-6, with D perhaps TRBD1 (5 bases). This specimen consisted of peripheral blood, obtained on day 0 of AZD1222 vaccination. The CDR3 loop reads CASSLGGGSPLHF. The CDR3 bases are TGTGCCAGCAGTTTAGGGGGTGGTTCACCCCTCCACTTT.